This T cell receptor beta chain is from a study of spatial heterogeneity in lung cancer (dated by TCRdb to about 2019). General notes on the study: Samples were obtained from about 75 patients with early-stage, untreated non-small cell lung cancer from the lung TRACERx cohort. Follow-up PBMC samples were sequenced whenever available, with the median time to follow-up being two to three years after resection. Beta-chain transcripts were consistently detected in greater numbers than alpha-chain transcripts, which likely reflected higher beta-chain transcript abundance. In the raw uncorrected reads, each unique combination of TCR and UMI appeared on average more than ten times. In non-small cell lung cancer, the study made a quantitative comparison of TCR alpha and beta repertoires among multiple tumor regions, matched nontumor lung and blood. Nonsynonymous mutation counts, determined by whole-exome sequencing of tumor tissue, were related to features of the TCR repertoire. At surgery, both alpha and beta chains were TCR-sequenced in 200 to 250 tumor regions, over 61 matched nontumor lung samples and 50 to 60 PBMC samples. The study at large found these results: Ubiquitous expanded tumor TCRs were found in blood more often at tumor resection than at routine follow-up. Only approximately 13 patients were included in the comparisons of baseline and follow-up blood repertoires. Confirming at a functional level the hypothesis that regional TCRs recognize regional mutations was considered to require additional single-cell paired TCR alpha and beta sequencing.

The library was made by 5' RACE. Sequencing took place on a NextSeq 500. In the TCR library protocol, a unique molecular identifier was attached to each TCR cDNA molecule so that PCR and sequencing errors could be corrected. The paper's data handling went like this. Decombinator tools were used for TCR identification, UMI-based error correction and CDR3 extraction. Expanded TCRs were defined as those above a frequency of 2 per 1,000, corresponding to the top 1% of the tumor frequency distribution. Renyi diversity was calculated using the R vegan package after each repertoire was subsampled 100 times to 5,000 TCRs. To build CDR3 similarity networks, amino acid triplet string-kernel similarity was used, and CDR3s were connected when their pairwise similarity was above 0.82. Using fastp at Q25 and MiXCR, TCRdb reprocessed the public reads and kept productive beta chains. Each record represents a unique CDR3 protein, reported with the most common genes and DNA among its rows. TCRdb's processing, not the study's, gives the V and J calls here. Present in this sample are about 47,000 distinct CDR3 sequences, around 7.7% of which were seen just once. The ten largest clones add up to less than 45% of the sample.

CDR1 and CDR2 are read off the germline V gene (reference sequence) as LGHDT and YNNKEL. V loses 8 bases, J loses 4 bases, and the germline ends lie 9 bases apart. Including cysteine and phenylalanine, the CDR3 has 12 amino acids. Just CDR3 DNA is preserved here, 36 bases in frame from base 1. What the time point label conveys for this sample: blood at routine non-recurrence follow-up after resection. Without any cell sorting, TCR sequencing was performed on whole RNA extracted either from tumor and nontumor lung tissue or from cryopreserved PBMC samples. Only patients for whom sufficient RNA was available from at least two tumor regions were selected for TCR sequencing. This clonotype was seen a few times. Its specific antigen is unknown. There are no base qualities to consult, and no much larger clone falls within one base.

The specimen comprised PBMCs, sampled at follow-up. The sequence derives from a female donor with early-stage non-small cell lung cancer. The chain employs TRBV3-1 and TRBJ1-5; TRBD1 might be the D gene, on 6 matching bases. The DNA reads as follows: TGTGCCAGCCAAAGGGGGAATCAGCCCCAGCATTTT. Translated, this gives CASQRGNQPQHF.